This T cell receptor (beta chain) was captured by sequencing in a study of blood T cell repertoires in COVID-19. Study-wide background: Collection of acute and convalescent COVID-19 samples took place in the United States, Italy and Spain. Sources were T cells, B-cell-depleted T cells, or PBMCs; the material itself was cDNA or gDNA.

Original methodology: Amplified reference gene primers provided the basis for estimating nucleated cell counts. TCRdb keeps only in-frame clones here, not all; method: immunoSEQ multiplex PCR. That table gives V, J and clone size, and the DNA gave D and trimming. The repertoire includes over 250,000 clones, around 85% of them detected once, and roughly 1.5% sits in the top ten. Patients of the Seattle cohort, enrolled during active infection, were followed longitudinally. Only one count was recorded for this clone. The receptor comes from a human donor with COVID-19, enrolled during active disease. The donor label of this sample is uncertain. What was sequenced was peripheral blood.

This CDR3 is CASSAGTSGSEGTQYF. The CDR3 nucleotides are TGTGCCAGCAGCGCCGGGACTAGCGGGAGTGAGGGTACGCAGTATTTT. The rearrangement joins TRBV9 to TRBJ2-3; 14 bases are shared with TRBD2. The CDR3 is 16 amino acids. After removal of 3 bases from V and 8 bases from J, the junction contained 8 bases not matched to a gene. The germline CDR1 and CDR2 sequences are SGDLS and YYNGEE.